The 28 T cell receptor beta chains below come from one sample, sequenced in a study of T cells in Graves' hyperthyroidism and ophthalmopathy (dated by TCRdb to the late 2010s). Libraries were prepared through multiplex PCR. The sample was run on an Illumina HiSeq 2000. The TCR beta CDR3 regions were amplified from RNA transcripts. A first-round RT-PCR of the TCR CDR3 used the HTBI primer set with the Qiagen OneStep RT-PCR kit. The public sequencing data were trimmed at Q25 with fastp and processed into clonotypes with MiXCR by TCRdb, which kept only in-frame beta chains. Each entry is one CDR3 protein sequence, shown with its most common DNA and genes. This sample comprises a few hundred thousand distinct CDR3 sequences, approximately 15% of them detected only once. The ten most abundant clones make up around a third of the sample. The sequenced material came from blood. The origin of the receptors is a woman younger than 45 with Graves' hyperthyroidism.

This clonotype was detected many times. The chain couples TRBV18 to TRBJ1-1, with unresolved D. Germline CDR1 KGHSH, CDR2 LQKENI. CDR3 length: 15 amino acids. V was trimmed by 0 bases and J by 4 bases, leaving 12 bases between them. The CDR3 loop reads CASSPPSSGGTEAFF. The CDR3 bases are TGTGCCAGCTCACCACCGTCCAGCGGTGGCACTGAAGCTTTCTTT.

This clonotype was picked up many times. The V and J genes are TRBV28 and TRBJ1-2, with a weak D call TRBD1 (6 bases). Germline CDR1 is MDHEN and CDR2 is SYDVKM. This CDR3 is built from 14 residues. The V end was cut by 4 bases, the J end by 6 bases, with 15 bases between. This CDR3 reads CASSWGPGVDGYTF. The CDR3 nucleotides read TGTGCCAGCAGTTGGGGGCCAGGGGTGGATGGCTACACCTTC.

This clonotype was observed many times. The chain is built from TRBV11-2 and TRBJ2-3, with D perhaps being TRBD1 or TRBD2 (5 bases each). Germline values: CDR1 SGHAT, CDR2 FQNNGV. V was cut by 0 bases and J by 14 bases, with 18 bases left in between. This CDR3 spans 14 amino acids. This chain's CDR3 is CASSLDPWGTLPYF. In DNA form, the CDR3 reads TGTGCCAGCAGCTTAGACCCTTGGGGGACCCTACCGTATTTT. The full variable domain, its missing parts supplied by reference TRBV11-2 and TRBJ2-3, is EAGVAQSPRYKIIEKRQSVAFWCNPISGHATLYWYQQILGQGPKLLIQFQNNGVVDDSQLPKDRFSAERLKGVDSTLKIQPAKLEDSAVYLCASSLDPWGTLPYFGPGTRLTVL.

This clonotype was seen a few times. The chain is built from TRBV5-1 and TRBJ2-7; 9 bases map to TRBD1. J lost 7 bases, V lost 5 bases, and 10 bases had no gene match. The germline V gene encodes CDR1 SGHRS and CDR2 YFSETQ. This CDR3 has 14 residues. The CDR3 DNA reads TGCGCCAGCAGGCTTCGGACAGGGGTCCTTGAGCAGTACTTC. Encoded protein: CASRLRTGVLEQYF.

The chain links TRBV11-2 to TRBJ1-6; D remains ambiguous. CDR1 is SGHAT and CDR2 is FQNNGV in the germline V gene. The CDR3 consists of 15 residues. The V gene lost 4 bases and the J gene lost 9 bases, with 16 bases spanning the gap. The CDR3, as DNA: TGTGCCAGCAGCTCCCCTTTGGTAGTAGGTTCACCCCTCCACTTT. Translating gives CASSSPLVVGSPLHF.

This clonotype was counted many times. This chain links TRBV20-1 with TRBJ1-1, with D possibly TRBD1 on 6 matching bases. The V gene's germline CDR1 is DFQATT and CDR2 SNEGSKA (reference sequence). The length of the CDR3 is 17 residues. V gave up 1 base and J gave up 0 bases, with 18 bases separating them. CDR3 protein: CSARGAPQGGLNTEAFF. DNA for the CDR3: TGCAGTGCTAGAGGTGCCCCACAGGGAGGGTTGAACACTGAAGCTTTCTTT.

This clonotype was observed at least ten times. The CDR3 DNA reads TGCAGTGCGCCTTCGGGTGGACAGGGGGGCCACGAGCAGTACTTC. Translating it yields CSAPSGGQGGHEQYF. The gene calls are TRBV20-1 and TRBJ2-7; 10 nucleotides agree with TRBD1. CDR1 is DFQATT, CDR2 SNEGSKA, per germline (reference sequence). CDR3 length: 15 amino acids. Losses at the gene ends were 6 bases for V and 5 bases for J; bases not matched to a gene: 13.

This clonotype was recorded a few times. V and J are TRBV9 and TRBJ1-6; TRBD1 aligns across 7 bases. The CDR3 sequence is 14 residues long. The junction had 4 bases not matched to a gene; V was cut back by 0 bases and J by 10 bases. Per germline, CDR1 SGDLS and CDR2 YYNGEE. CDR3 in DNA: TGTGCCAGCAGCGTAGGACAGGGTTCCTCACCCCTCCACTTT. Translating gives CASSVGQGSSPLHF.

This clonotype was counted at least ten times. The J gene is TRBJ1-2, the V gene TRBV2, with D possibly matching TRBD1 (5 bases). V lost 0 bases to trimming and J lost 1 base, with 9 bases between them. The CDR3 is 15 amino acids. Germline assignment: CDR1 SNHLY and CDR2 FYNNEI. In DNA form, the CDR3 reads TGTGCCAGCAGTGAAGCGGGACGGCTTAACTATGGCTACACCTTC. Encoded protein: CASSEAGRLNYGYTF.

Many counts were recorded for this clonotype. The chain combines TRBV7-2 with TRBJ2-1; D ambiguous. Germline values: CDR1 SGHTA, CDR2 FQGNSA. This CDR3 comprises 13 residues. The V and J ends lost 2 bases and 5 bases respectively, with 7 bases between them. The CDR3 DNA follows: TGTGCCAGCAGCTTATTTCCAGACAATGAGCAGTTCTTC. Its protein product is CASSLFPDNEQFF.

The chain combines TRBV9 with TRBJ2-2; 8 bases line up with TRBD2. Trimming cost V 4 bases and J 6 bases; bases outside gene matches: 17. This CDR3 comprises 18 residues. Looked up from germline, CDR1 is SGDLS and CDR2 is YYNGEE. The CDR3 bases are TGTGCCAGCAGCCCCGGGAGGGGGGGACTAGAAAGCTCCGGGGAGCTGTTTTTT. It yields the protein CASSPGRGGLESSGELFF.

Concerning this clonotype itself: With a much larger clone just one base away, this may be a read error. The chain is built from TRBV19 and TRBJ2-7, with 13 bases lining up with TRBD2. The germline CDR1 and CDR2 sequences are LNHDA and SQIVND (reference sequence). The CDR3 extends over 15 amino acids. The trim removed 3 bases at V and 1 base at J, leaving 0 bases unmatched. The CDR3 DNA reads TGTGCCAGTAGTATGGGACTAGCGGGGTCCTACGAGCAGTACTTC. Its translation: CASSMGLAGSYEQYF.

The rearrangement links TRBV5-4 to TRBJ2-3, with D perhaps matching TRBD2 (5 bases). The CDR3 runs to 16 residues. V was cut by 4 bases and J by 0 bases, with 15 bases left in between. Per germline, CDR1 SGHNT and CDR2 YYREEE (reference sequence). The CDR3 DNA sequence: TGTGCCAGCAGCCGGAGCGGCAGTTCTAGCACAGATACGCAGTATTTT. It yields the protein CASSRSGSSSTDTQYF.

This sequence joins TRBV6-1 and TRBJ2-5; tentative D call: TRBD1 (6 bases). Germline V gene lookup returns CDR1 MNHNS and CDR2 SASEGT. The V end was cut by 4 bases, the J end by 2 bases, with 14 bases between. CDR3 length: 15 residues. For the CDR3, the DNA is TGTGCCAGCAGTGTAGGGACACAGGCGCAAGAGACCCAGTACTTC. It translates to CASSVGTQAQETQYF.

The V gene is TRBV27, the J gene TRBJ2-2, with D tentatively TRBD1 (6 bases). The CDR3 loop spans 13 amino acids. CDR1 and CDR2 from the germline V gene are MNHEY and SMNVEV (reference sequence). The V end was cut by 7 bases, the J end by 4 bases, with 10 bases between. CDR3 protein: CASTLQGTGELFF. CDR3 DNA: TGTGCCAGCACCCTACAGGGCACCGGGGAGCTGTTTTTT.

The CDR3 is CSATFPGSETQYF. The CDR3, as DNA: TGCAGTGCTACTTTCCCGGGTAGCGAGACCCAGTACTTC. The genes are TRBV20-1 and TRBJ2-5, with D unresolved. Germline V gene lookup returns CDR1 DFQATT and CDR2 SNEGSKA (reference sequence). Trimming stripped 4 bases from V and 5 bases from J, with 14 bases between. This CDR3 contains 13 residues.

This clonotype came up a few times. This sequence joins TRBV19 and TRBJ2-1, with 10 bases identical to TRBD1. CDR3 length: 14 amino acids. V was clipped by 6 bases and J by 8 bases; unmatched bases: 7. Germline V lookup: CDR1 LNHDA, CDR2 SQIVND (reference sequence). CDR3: CASSTSGTGDEQFF. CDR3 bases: TGTGCCAGTAGCACTTCCGGGACAGGGGATGAGCAGTTCTTC.

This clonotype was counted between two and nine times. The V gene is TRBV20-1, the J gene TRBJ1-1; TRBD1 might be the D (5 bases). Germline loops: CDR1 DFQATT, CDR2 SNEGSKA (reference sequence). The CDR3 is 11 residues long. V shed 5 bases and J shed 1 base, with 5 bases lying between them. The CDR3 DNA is TGCAGTGCTGACAGGAACACTGAAGCTTTCTTT. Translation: CSADRNTEAFF.

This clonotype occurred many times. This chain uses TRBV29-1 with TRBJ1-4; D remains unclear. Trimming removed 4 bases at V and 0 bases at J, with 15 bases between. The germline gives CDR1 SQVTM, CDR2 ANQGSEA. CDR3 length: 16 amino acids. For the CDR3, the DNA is TGCAGCGTTGCGGTGGGCTGGGGAGCAACTAATGAAAAACTGTTTTTT. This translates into CSVAVGWGATNEKLFF.

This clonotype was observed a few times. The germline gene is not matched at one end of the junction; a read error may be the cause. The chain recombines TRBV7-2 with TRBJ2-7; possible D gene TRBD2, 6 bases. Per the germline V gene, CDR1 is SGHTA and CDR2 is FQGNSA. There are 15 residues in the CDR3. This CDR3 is CVSSDGTGVNYEQYF. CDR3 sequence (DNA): TGTGTCAGCAGCGACGGAACGGGAGTGAACTACGAGCAGTACTTC. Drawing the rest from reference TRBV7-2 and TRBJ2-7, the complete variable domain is GAGVSQSPSNKVTEKGKDVELRCDPISGHTALYWYRQSLGQGLEFLIYFQGNSAPDKSGLPSDRFSAERTGGSVSTLTIQRTQQEDSAVYLCVSSDGTGVNYEQYFGPGTRLTVT.

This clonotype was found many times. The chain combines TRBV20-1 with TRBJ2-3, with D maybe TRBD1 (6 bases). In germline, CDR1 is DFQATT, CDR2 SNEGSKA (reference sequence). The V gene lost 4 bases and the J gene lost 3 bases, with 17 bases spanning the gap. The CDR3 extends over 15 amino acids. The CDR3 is CSATPMGRGTDTQYF. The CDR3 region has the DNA TGCAGTGCTACCCCGATGGGAAGGGGGACAGATACGCAGTATTTT.

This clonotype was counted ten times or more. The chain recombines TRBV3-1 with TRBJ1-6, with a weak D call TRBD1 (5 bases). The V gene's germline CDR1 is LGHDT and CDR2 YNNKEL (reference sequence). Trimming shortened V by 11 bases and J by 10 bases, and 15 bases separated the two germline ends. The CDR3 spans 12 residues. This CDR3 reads CAVGGVRSPLHF. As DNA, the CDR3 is TGTGCCGTGGGGGGGGTCAGATCACCCCTCCACTTT.

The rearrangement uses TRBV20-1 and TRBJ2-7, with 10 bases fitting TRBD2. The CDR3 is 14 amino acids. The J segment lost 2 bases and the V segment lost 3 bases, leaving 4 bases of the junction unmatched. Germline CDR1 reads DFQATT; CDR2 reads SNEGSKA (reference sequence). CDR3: CSARGLAKTYEQYF. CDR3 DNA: TGCAGTGCTAGGGGACTAGCGAAGACCTACGAGCAGTACTTC.

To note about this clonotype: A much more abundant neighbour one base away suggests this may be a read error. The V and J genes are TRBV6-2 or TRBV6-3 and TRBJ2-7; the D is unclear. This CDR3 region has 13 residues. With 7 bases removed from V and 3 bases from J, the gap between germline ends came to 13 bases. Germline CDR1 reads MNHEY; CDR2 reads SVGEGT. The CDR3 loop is CASNRGTGYEQYF. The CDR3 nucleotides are TGTGCCAGCAACAGAGGTACGGGCTACGAGCAGTACTTC.

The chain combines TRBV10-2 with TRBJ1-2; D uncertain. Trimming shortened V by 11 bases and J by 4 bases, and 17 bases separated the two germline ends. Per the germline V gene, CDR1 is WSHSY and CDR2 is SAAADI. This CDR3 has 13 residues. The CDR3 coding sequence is TGCGCCGTAGGTGGCGGCGGGCGCTATGGCTACACCTTC. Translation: CAVGGGGRYGYTF.

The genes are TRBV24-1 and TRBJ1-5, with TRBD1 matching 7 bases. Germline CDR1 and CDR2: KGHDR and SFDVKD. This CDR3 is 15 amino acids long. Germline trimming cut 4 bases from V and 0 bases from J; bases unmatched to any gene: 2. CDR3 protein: CATSEGQFSNQPQHF. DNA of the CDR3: TGTGCCACCAGTGAGGGACAGTTTAGCAATCAGCCCCAGCATTTT.

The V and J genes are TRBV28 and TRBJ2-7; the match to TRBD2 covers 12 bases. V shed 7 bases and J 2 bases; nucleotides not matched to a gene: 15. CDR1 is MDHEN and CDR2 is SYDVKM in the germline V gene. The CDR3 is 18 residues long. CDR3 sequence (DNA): TGTGCCAGCACGTCCGACCTAGCGGGAGGGCCTTATCCCTACGAGCAGTACTTC. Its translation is CASTSDLAGGPYPYEQYF.

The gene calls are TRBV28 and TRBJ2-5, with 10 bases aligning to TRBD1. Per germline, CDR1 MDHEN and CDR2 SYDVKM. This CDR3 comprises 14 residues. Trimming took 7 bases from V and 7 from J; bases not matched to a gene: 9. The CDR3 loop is CASIPGQGPGTQYF. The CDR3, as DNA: TGTGCCAGCATCCCGGGACAGGGGCCAGGGACCCAGTACTTC.